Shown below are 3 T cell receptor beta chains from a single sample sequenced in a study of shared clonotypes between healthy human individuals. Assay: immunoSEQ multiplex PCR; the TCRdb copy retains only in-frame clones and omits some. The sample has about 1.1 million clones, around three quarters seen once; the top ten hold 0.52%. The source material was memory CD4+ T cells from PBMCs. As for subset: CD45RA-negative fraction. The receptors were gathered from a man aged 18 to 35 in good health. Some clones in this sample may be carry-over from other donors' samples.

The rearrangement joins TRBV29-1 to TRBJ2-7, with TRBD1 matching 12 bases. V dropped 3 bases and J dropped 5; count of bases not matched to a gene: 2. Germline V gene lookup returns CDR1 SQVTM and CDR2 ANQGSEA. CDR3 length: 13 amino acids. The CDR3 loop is CSVEGQGAHEQYF. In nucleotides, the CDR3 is TGCAGCGTTGAGGGACAGGGGGCCCACGAGCAGTACTTC.

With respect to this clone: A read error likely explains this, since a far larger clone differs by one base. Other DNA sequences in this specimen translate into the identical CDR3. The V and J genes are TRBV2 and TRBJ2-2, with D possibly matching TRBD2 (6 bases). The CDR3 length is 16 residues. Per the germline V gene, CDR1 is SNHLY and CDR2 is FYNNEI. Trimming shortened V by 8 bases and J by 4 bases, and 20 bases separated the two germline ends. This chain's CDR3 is CASSGTGVGLTGELFF. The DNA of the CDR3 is TGTGCCAGCTCCGGGACGGGGGTCGGTCTCACCGGGGAGCTGTTTTTT.

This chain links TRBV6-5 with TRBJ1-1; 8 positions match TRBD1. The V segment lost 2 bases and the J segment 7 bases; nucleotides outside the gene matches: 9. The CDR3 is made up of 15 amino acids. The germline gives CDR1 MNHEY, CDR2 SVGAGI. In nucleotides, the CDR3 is TGTGCCAGCAGTTACCCGGGGACAGGTAAAGGTGAAGCTTTCTTT. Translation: CASSYPGTGKGEAFF.